This T cell receptor (beta chain) was recorded in a study of CD8+ T cells in alopecia areata. Turning to the study itself: Treated patients were given oral tofacitinib, which was dosed at 5 to 10 mg twice daily. Tofacitinib therapy lasting 6 to 18 months was followed by 6 months off drug.

As part of sample collection, lesional scalp punch biopsies and peripheral blood were taken from alopecia areata patients. V lost 4 bases and J lost 10, with 11 bases in between. Germline CDR1 is MGHDK and CDR2 is SYGVNS. The CDR3 totals 13 residues. Reverse transcription of extracted RNA yielded cDNA, which provided the sequencing template. Assay used: immunoSEQ multiplex PCR; TCRdb lists only in-frame clones, some missing. Here the sample spans 200,000 to 250,000 clones, around two thirds being singletons. The receptor was isolated from a human donor with alopecia areata. V and J are TRBV25-1 and TRBJ1-6; D not certain. The sequencing here drew on CD4+ T cells sorted from blood, taken at week 0. In DNA form, the CDR3 reads TGTGCCAGCAGTGTGGGTATGTGGTCACCCCTCCACTTT. Translating gives CASSVGMWSPLHF.